These 10 T cell receptor beta chains were all obtained from the same sample, sequenced in a study of T cell changes during pregnancy in multiple sclerosis. Sequencing was performed with immunoSEQ multiplex PCR; in TCRdb, only in-frame clones are kept and a portion is missing. The table has over 35,000 clones, 91% seen once. The starting material was CD4+ T cells from peripheral blood mononuclear cells, obtained in the third trimester of pregnancy. These receptors were taken from a female donor in good health, enrolled as a control in a pregnancy study.

The rearrangement uses TRBV5-1 and TRBJ1-1; no clear D. Trimming removed 6 bases at V and 2 bases at J, with 17 bases between. There are 15 residues in the CDR3. CDR1 SGHRS and CDR2 YFSETQ come from the germline V gene. The CDR3 nucleotides are TGCGCCAGCACCTTATCGGCAGGTTATAACACTGAAGCTTTCTTT. It is translated as CASTLSAGYNTEAFF.

The CDR3 is CASRTDGAPGNIQYF. CDR3 in DNA: TGTGCCAGCAGGACGGATGGGGCGCCGGGAAACATTCAGTACTTC. The V gene is TRBV2, the J gene TRBJ2-4; D might be TRBD1 (5 bases). The CDR3 runs to 15 residues. Germline assignment: CDR1 SNHLY and CDR2 FYNNEI. V gave up 6 bases and J gave up 6 bases, with 18 bases separating them.

This sequence joins TRBV5-1 and TRBJ2-7; 7 bases align to TRBD1. Germline CDR1 and CDR2: SGHRS and YFSETQ. V lost 4 bases and J lost 5; bases outside the gene matches: 3. The CDR3 is 12 amino acids. The CDR3: CASSLGQDEQYF. CDR3 nucleotide sequence: TGCGCCAGCAGCCTAGGACAGGACGAGCAGTACTTC.

The CDR3 is CASSAITGGASKATNEKLFF. CDR3 DNA: TGCGCCAGCAGCGCAATAACAGGGGGGGCTTCAAAAGCAACTAATGAAAAACTGTTTTTT. The chain links TRBV5-1 to TRBJ1-4; 8 positions agree with TRBD1. The junction had 17 bases not matched to a gene; V was cut back by 4 bases and J by 0 bases. Germline CDR1 SGHRS, CDR2 YFSETQ. CDR3 length: 20 residues.

This chain links TRBV27 with TRBJ2-7; possible D gene TRBD1, 6 bases. The V and J ends lost 3 bases and 5 bases respectively, with 11 bases between them. The germline CDR1 and CDR2 sequences are MNHEY and SMNVEV (reference sequence). The CDR3 is made up of 13 amino acids. The CDR3 loop reads CASSLGAGDEQYF. CDR3 DNA sequence: TGTGCCAGCAGTTTGGGAGCAGGGGACGAGCAGTACTTC.

The gene calls are TRBV19 and TRBJ2-6; D is uncertain. The CDR3 loop spans 13 amino acids. CDR1 is LNHDA, CDR2 SQIVND, per germline (reference sequence). V dropped 7 bases and J dropped 1 base, with 5 bases sitting between them. Here the CDR3 reads CASNRSGANVLTF. The CDR3 bases are TGTGCCAGTAACCGGTCTGGGGCCAACGTCCTGACTTTC.

V and J are TRBV7-9 and TRBJ1-1, with D tentatively TRBD1 (6 bases). CDR3 length: 14 amino acids. Trimming cost V 7 bases and J 2 bases, with 14 bases left between them. CDR1 and CDR2 (germline): SEHNR, FQNEAQ (reference sequence). Here the CDR3 reads CASTPRGANTEAFF. Written as DNA, the CDR3 is TGTGCCAGCACCCCACGGGGGGCAAACACTGAAGCTTTCTTT.

The J gene is TRBJ1-2, the V gene TRBV19, with D possibly matching TRBD1 (6 bases). The CDR3 covers 15 residues. Germline-derived CDR1 and CDR2 are LNHDA and SQIVND (reference sequence). Between the trimmed V and J ends, which lost 8 bases and 5 bases, there was a span of 21 bases. The DNA of the CDR3 is TGTGCCAGTTCCTTGAATATGGGCAGGGGATATGGCTACACCTTC. This translates into CASSLNMGRGYGYTF.

This sequence joins TRBV10-3 and TRBJ1-1; D might be TRBD1 (5 bases). Per germline, CDR1 ENHRY and CDR2 SYGVKD. Between the trimmed V and J ends, which lost 10 bases and 1 base, there was a span of 7 bases. This CDR3 contains 11 residues. As DNA, the CDR3 is TGTGCCACTACAGGGAACACTGAAGCTTTCTTT. Protein: CATTGNTEAFF.

This chain links TRBV29-1 with TRBJ2-1, with TRBD2 as a possible D gene (5 bases). Germline V gene sequence: CDR1 SQVTM, CDR2 ANQGSEA. The CDR3 runs to 12 residues. The germline V and J ends were trimmed by 6 bases and 5 bases, with 11 bases remaining between them. CDR3 region: CSVRGYNNEQFF. CDR3 DNA: TGCAGCGTCCGGGGATATAACAATGAGCAGTTCTTC.